The TCR beta chain under discussion was sequenced for a study of T cell responses to AZD1222 COVID-19 vaccine. For the study at large: Second-dose groups at about 4 or about 12 weeks were pooled.

To note about this clone: Its matching antigen is unknown.

Overall study results and limits: Possibly, clonal diversity was underestimated; donors were largely white British and included more females.

Method: immunoSEQ multiplex PCR; TCRdb's copy keeps in-frame clones and lacks some. This sample carries 140,000 to 150,000 clones, 90% to 95% of them seen once, and the ten largest clones take 1.5% to 2%. J lost 5 bases, V lost 4 bases, and 4 bases had no gene match. The CDR3 is 14 amino acids. Looked up from germline, CDR1 is SGHRS and CDR2 is YFSETQ. This chain links TRBV5-1 with TRBJ2-1; 9 bases map to TRBD1. The sample was peripheral blood, taken on day 0 of AZD1222 vaccination. This sequence originates from an adult in good health. The CDR3 spells CASSPRTGDNEQFF. The CDR3 DNA reads as TGCGCCAGCAGCCCAAGGACAGGGGACAATGAGCAGTTCTTC.